A selection of T cell receptor beta chains follows, all from one sample in a study of blood T cell repertoires in COVID-19. Clones were read by immunoSEQ multiplex PCR, and TCRdb kept only the in-frame ones, dropping some. The table lists roughly 260,000 clones, 82% of them singletons. Sequencing input: peripheral blood. These receptors were taken from a young woman with acute or convalescent COVID-19. The CDR3 runs from the conserved cysteine through the conserved F or W. D genes are given only for firm matches. Rows give clone size only sometimes, using once, few, many, or a class for an expanded clone.

D gene: -; V gene: TRBV5-1; clone size: once; J gene: TRBJ2-7; CDR3 DNA: TGCGCCAGCAGCTTGGGGTTGGGGGCATTGAACTACGAGCAGTACTTC; CDR3 protein: CASSLGLGALNYEQYF
D gene: -; V gene: TRBV5-1; clone size: -; J gene: TRBJ1-1; CDR3 DNA: TGCGCCAGCAGCTTGACAGGGTTGGGTACTGAAGCTTTCTTT; CDR3 protein: CASSLTGLGTEAFF
D gene: -; V gene: TRBV5-6; clone size: -; J gene: TRBJ2-1; CDR3 DNA: TGTGCCAGCAGCTTGGGGCCAGGGTATGGGAATGAGCAGTTCTTC; CDR3 protein: CASSLGPGYGNEQFF
D gene: TRBD1; V gene: TRBV28; clone size: -; J gene: TRBJ2-7; CDR3 DNA: TGTGCCAGCATTTCGGGGACAGGCTACGAGCAGTACTTC; CDR3 protein: CASISGTGYEQYF
D gene: -; V gene: TRBV27; clone size: -; J gene: TRBJ1-1; CDR3 DNA: TGTGCCAGCAGTTTGCGCCGGCTAGAGTCTTACTTTGGCACTGAAGCTTTCTTT; CDR3 protein: CASSLRRLESYFGTEAFF
D gene: TRBD1; V gene: TRBV6-5; clone size: -; J gene: TRBJ2-7; CDR3 DNA: TGTGCCAGCAGTTACTCGACAGGGCGGGTCGGAGAGCAGTACTTC; CDR3 protein: CASSYSTGRVGEQYF
D gene: -; V gene: TRBV7-2; clone size: -; J gene: TRBJ1-2; CDR3 DNA: TGTGCCAGCAGCCGTCGGGGTTGGAGGCGTGGTGGAAACTATGGCTACACCTTC; CDR3 protein: CASSRRGWRRGGNYGYTF
D gene: -; V gene: TRBV6-5; clone size: once; J gene: TRBJ2-1; CDR3 DNA: TGTGCCAGCAGGGGGCGGGGCGACCCCTTCGATGAGCAGTTCTTC; CDR3 protein: CASRGRGDPFDEQFF
D gene: -; V gene: TRBV7-3; clone size: -; J gene: TRBJ2-2; CDR3 DNA: TGTGCCAGCAGCCTGGGACAAGTCACCGGGGAGCTGTTTTTT; CDR3 protein: CASSLGQVTGELFF
D gene: TRBD1; V gene: TRBV6-5; clone size: -; J gene: TRBJ2-1; CDR3 DNA: TGTGCCAGCACAAGGGGACAGGGGCATTCAGATGAGCAGTTCTTC; CDR3 protein: CASTRGQGHSDEQFF
D gene: TRBD2; V gene: TRBV29-1; clone size: -; J gene: TRBJ2-2; CDR3 DNA: TGCAGCGCATACACTAGCGGGAGGGGCACCGGGGAGCTGTTTTTT; CDR3 protein: CSAYTSGRGTGELFF
D gene: TRBD1; V gene: TRBV19; clone size: -; J gene: TRBJ2-4; CDR3 DNA: TGTGCCAGTCGATCGGGGGACAGGGGAGCCAAAAACATTCAGTACTTC; CDR3 protein: CASRSGDRGAKNIQYF
D gene: TRBD2; V gene: TRBV10-3; clone size: -; J gene: TRBJ2-7; CDR3 DNA: TGTGCCATCAGTGAGCCAGGACTAGCGTCCTACGAGCAGTACTTC; CDR3 protein: CAISEPGLASYEQYF
D gene: TRBD1; V gene: TRBV2; clone size: -; J gene: TRBJ2-7; CDR3 DNA: TGTGCCAGCTTCCGGGACAGGCCGTCCTACGAGCAGTACTTC; CDR3 protein: CASFRDRPSYEQYF
D gene: -; V gene: TRBV6-5; clone size: -; J gene: TRBJ2-2; CDR3 DNA: TGTGCCAGCAGTCCACTCTCTTTGAACACCGGGGAGCTGTTTTTT; CDR3 protein: CASSPLSLNTGELFF
D gene: TRBD1; V gene: TRBV11-2; clone size: -; J gene: TRBJ1-1; CDR3 DNA: TGTGCCAGCAGCTCCTTCACAGGGGGCACTGAAGCTTTCTTT; CDR3 protein: CASSSFTGGTEAFF
D gene: TRBD1; V gene: TRBV6-6; clone size: -; J gene: TRBJ1-1; CDR3 DNA: TGTGCCAGCAGTGGATGGACAGGACCGAACACTGAAGCTTTCTTT; CDR3 protein: CASSGWTGPNTEAFF
D gene: -; V gene: TRBV28; clone size: -; J gene: TRBJ2-1; CDR3 DNA: TGTGGGGCCGCCCAACCCTACAATGAGCAGTTCTTC; CDR3 protein: CGAAQPYNEQFF
D gene: -; V gene: TRBV25-1; clone size: -; J gene: TRBJ1-4; CDR3 DNA: TGTGCCAGCAGTGATAAAATAGCGGCTAATGAAAAACTGTTTTTT; CDR3 protein: CASSDKIAANEKLFF
D gene: TRBD2; V gene: TRBV5-1; clone size: -; J gene: TRBJ2-7; CDR3 DNA: TGCGCCAGCAGCTTGGGACCGGGACTAGCGGGAGGGCCTTCCCACGAGCAGTACTTC; CDR3 protein: CASSLGPGLAGGPSHEQYF
D gene: -; V gene: TRBV9; clone size: -; J gene: TRBJ1-2; CDR3 DNA: TGTGCCAGCAGCGGTCGGGGGAGGAGTTTAAGTGGCTACACCTTC; CDR3 protein: CASSGRGRSLSGYTF
D gene: -; V gene: TRBV4-1; clone size: -; J gene: TRBJ2-1; CDR3 DNA: TGCGCCAGCAGCCCTGGAGCGAATGAGCAGTTCTTC; CDR3 protein: CASSPGANEQFF
D gene: TRBD2; V gene: TRBV19; clone size: -; J gene: TRBJ2-3; CDR3 DNA: TGTGCCAGTAGTATAGGGGCTAGCGGCAGCACAGATACGCAGTATTTT; CDR3 protein: CASSIGASGSTDTQYF
D gene: TRBD1; V gene: TRBV6-5; clone size: -; J gene: TRBJ2-7; CDR3 DNA: TGTGCCAGCAGTTACGGACAGGGGTTGAACGAGCAGTACTTC; CDR3 protein: CASSYGQGLNEQYF
D gene: -; V gene: TRBV6-2/TRBV6-3; clone size: -; J gene: TRBJ2-2; CDR3 DNA: TGTGCCAGCAGTTCGGACAGATACACCGGGGAGCTGTTTTTT; CDR3 protein: CASSSDRYTGELFF
D gene: -; V gene: TRBV4-1; clone size: -; J gene: TRBJ1-1; CDR3 DNA: TGCGCCAGCAGCCAAACGATATTGGGCCTAGCCCCCATGAACACTGAAGCTTTCTTT; CDR3 protein: CASSQTILGLAPMNTEAFF
D gene: -; V gene: TRBV18; clone size: -; J gene: TRBJ1-4; CDR3 DNA: TGTGCCAGCTCACCCGGACAGAGGGGTACAACTAATGAAAAACTGTTTTTT; CDR3 protein: CASSPGQRGTTNEKLFF
D gene: TRBD1; V gene: TRBV6-5; clone size: -; J gene: TRBJ2-7; CDR3 DNA: TGTGCCAGCAACGGACAGGGTTACGAGCAGTACTTC; CDR3 protein: CASNGQGYEQYF
D gene: -; V gene: TRBV7-8; clone size: -; J gene: TRBJ2-7; CDR3 DNA: TGTGCCAGCAGCTTAAGCCGTAGCTCCCTCGAGCAGTACTTC; CDR3 protein: CASSLSRSSLEQYF
D gene: -; V gene: TRBV30; clone size: -; J gene: TRBJ1-4; CDR3 DNA: TGTGCCTGGACCGGGCCGGGTTATGATCGGGGAAAACTGTTTTTT; CDR3 protein: CAWTGPGYDRGKLFF
D gene: -; V gene: TRBV3-1/TRBV3-2; clone size: -; J gene: TRBJ2-4; CDR3 DNA: TGTGCCAGCTCTAGAACGTCAAATAACATTCAGTACTTC; CDR3 protein: CASSRTSNNIQYF
D gene: TRBD2; V gene: TRBV3-1/TRBV3-2; clone size: -; J gene: TRBJ2-1; CDR3 DNA: TGTGCCAGCTCAACTAGCGGGAAAAATGAGCAGTTCTTC; CDR3 protein: CASSTSGKNEQFF
D gene: -; V gene: TRBV6-5; clone size: -; J gene: TRBJ1-3; CDR3 DNA: TGTGCCAGCAACGCGGTCTCTGGAAACACCATATATTTT; CDR3 protein: CASNAVSGNTIYF
D gene: TRBD2; V gene: TRBV13; clone size: once; J gene: TRBJ2-1; CDR3 DNA: TGTGCCAGCAGCCCCCGGACTAGCGGGAGTCCCCTCAATGAGCAGTTCTTC; CDR3 protein: CASSPRTSGSPLNEQFF
D gene: -; V gene: TRBV20-1; clone size: -; J gene: TRBJ1-4; CDR3 DNA: TGCAGTGCCCGGACTGGTGAAAAACTGTTTTTT; CDR3 protein: CSARTGEKLFF